The 26 T cell receptor beta chains below were found in one sample sequenced in a study of post-analysis software for immune sequencing data. Incorporated into the TCR beta cDNA libraries were unique molecular identifiers, which served to reduce PCR and sequencing biases. Via MiXCR, TCRdb re-called the PCR reads, giving one row per CDR3 protein. The repertoire includes 500,000 to 600,000 distinct CDR3 sequences, about 40% of them detected once, and roughly 1.7% sits in the top ten. Study outcomes and limitations: Four or five TRBV segments (TRBV5-6, TRBV5-1 and TRBV20-1 among them) occurred more frequently in patients than in controls.

These receptors lack a known antigen. Sequences were obtained from blood. The receptor source for this set is a girl aged 5-17 years with multiple sclerosis.

This chain links TRBV7-9 with TRBJ1-1; D possibly corresponds to TRBD1 (5 bases). Germline V CDR1 and CDR2: SEHNR, FQNEAQ (reference sequence). V was shortened by 7 bases and J by 5 bases, with 11 bases between the two germline ends. The CDR3 totals 12 residues. The CDR3 reads CASTIGETEAFF. The CDR3 DNA sequence: TGTGCCAGCACCATAGGGGAAACTGAAGCTTTCTTT.

The chain links TRBV29-1 to TRBJ2-1; a possible D gene is TRBD1 (6 bases). The germline V gene encodes CDR1 SQVTM and CDR2 ANQGSEA. V shed 0 bases and J shed 3 bases, with 9 bases lying between them. The CDR3 sequence is 14 residues long. The DNA for the CDR3 is TGCAGCGTTGAAGATGAACAGGGCTACAATGAGCAGTTCTTC. This translates into CSVEDEQGYNEQFF.

The V and J genes are TRBV28 and TRBJ2-3, with D unclear. Germline V gene data show CDR1 as MDHEN and CDR2 as SYDVKM. This CDR3 comprises 11 residues. V was pared by 8 bases and J by 4 bases, with 7 bases between. The CDR3, as DNA: TGTGCCAGCGGGTATGCAGATACGCAGTATTTT. Translating gives CASGYADTQYF.

In this sample, this clonotype turned up a few times. The J gene is TRBJ2-3, the V gene TRBV7-8; D ambiguous. The V and J ends lost 1 base and 3 bases respectively, with 11 bases between them. The CDR3 runs to 15 residues. Germline V gives CDR1 SGHVS, CDR2 FQNEAQ. The DNA of the CDR3 is TGTGCCAGCAGCTTAGGTGCTCGCCGGACAGATACGCAGTATTTT. It translates to CASSLGARRTDTQYF. The full variable domain, rest sourced from reference TRBV7-8 and TRBJ2-3, is GAGVSQSPRYKVAKRGQDVALRCDPISGHVSLFWYQQALGQGPEFLTYFQNEAQLDKSGLPSDRFFAERPEGSVSTLKIQRTQQEDSAVYLCASSLGARRTDTQYFGPGTRLTVL.

The rearrangement joins TRBV29-1 to TRBJ2-5; 14 positions match TRBD2. CDR1 and CDR2 (germline): SQVTM, ANQGSEA. Trimming took 0 bases from V and 5 from J; bases not matched to a gene: 11. The CDR3 extends over 18 amino acids. The CDR3 protein is CSVEDPLTSGRASETQYF. The CDR3 DNA follows: TGCAGCGTTGAAGATCCCCTGACTAGCGGGAGGGCCAGTGAGACCCAGTACTTC.

The chain joins TRBV11-3 to TRBJ1-1; possible D gene TRBD1, 6 bases. This CDR3 has 14 residues. The germline gives CDR1 SGHNT, CDR2 YENEEA. V was trimmed by 4 bases and J by 4 bases, leaving 13 bases between them. The CDR3, as DNA: TGTGCCAGCAGCTATCGACAGGAGAGCACTGAAGCTTTCTTT. Translating gives CASSYRQESTEAFF.

The CDR3 protein is CATSPDPGLAKNIQYF. CDR3 DNA sequence: TGTGCCACCAGCCCGGACCCAGGGCTAGCCAAAAACATTCAGTACTTC. The chain carries TRBV24-1 and TRBJ2-4; the D gene is possibly TRBD1 (5 bases). V lost 7 bases to trimming and J lost 0 bases, with 15 bases between them. This CDR3 spans 16 amino acids. Per germline, CDR1 KGHDR and CDR2 SFDVKD.

The rearrangement joins TRBV20-1 to TRBJ2-1; 10 bases map to TRBD1. Germline CDR1 is DFQATT and CDR2 is SNEGSKA (reference sequence). The CDR3 is 14 residues long. Trimming took 5 bases from V and 6 from J; bases not matched to a gene: 7. CDR3 protein: CSAGPGQGPNEQFF. The CDR3 DNA sequence: TGCAGTGCTGGACCGGGACAGGGGCCCAATGAGCAGTTCTTC.

This clonotype was seen a handful of times. The CDR3 DNA reads as TGCAGTGCCAAGGGGGCCGCTAATGAAAAACTGTTTTTT. This gives the protein CSAKGAANEKLFF. V is TRBV20-1 and J is TRBJ1-4, with TRBD1 matching 7 bases. J lost 3 bases, V lost 6 bases, and 4 bases had no gene match. This CDR3 is built from 13 residues. Germline CDR1 reads DFQATT; CDR2 reads SNEGSKA (reference sequence).

The table lists this clonotype with a few counts. This chain joins TRBV7-9 and TRBJ1-2; TRBD1 agrees at 7 bases. J lost 3 bases, V lost 1 base, and 5 bases had no gene match. CDR1 and CDR2 from the germline V gene are SEHNR and FQNEAQ (reference sequence). This CDR3 has 15 residues. The CDR3 bases are TGTGCCAGCAGCTTAGAAGGGACAGCCGACTATGGCTACACCTTC. Its protein product is CASSLEGTADYGYTF.

The chain links TRBV3-1 to TRBJ2-1, with 10 bases that match TRBD2. Trimming cost V 1 base and J 6 bases; bases outside gene matches: 3. Germline values: CDR1 LGHDT, CDR2 YNNKEL (reference sequence). The CDR3 contains 15 residues. The CDR3 nucleotides read TGTGCCAGCAGCCAAGGGACTAGCGGAGTCAATGAGCAGTTCTTC. Translated: CASSQGTSGVNEQFF.

The table lists this clonotype with a few counts. The chain uses TRBV20-1 and TRBJ2-7; the D call may be TRBD1 or TRBD2 (5 bases each). V gave up 0 bases and J gave up 0 bases, with 15 bases separating them. The CDR3 is made up of 16 amino acids. CDR1 DFQATT and CDR2 SNEGSKA come from the germline V gene (reference sequence). In DNA form, the CDR3 reads TGCAGTGCTAGAGACCGGGTCGGGGCTGGCTCCTACGAGCAGTACTTC. Protein: CSARDRVGAGSYEQYF.

This clonotype was seen a handful of times. The J gene is TRBJ2-1, the V gene TRBV7-9, with a weak D call TRBD2 (5 bases). The germline V gene has CDR1 SEHNR and CDR2 FQNEAQ (reference sequence). The V end was cut by 5 bases, the J end by 5 bases, with 10 bases between. The CDR3 spans 13 residues. CDR3 DNA: TGTGCCAGCAGCCGATTCGGGAACAATGAGCAGTTCTTC. It yields the protein CASSRFGNNEQFF.

J is TRBJ2-1 and V is TRBV5-1; 7 bases map to TRBD2. This CDR3 region has 13 residues. Germline V CDR1 and CDR2: SGHRS, YFSETQ. V gave up 3 bases and J gave up 6 bases; unmatched junction bases: 3. Here the CDR3 DNA reads TGCGCCAGCAGCTGGAGCGGGGTCAATGAGCAGTTCTTC. Translation: CASSWSGVNEQFF. Full variable domain (outside the CDR3, taken from reference TRBV5-1 and TRBJ2-1): KAGVTQTPRYLIKTRGQQVTLSCSPISGHRSVSWYQQTPGQGLQFLFEYFSETQRNKGNFPGRFSGRQFSNSRSEMNVSTLELGDSALYLCASSWSGVNEQFFGPGTRLTVL.

The rearrangement joins TRBV4-1 to TRBJ2-2; no reliable D call. V shed 1 base and J shed 0 bases, with 18 bases lying between them. Germline CDR1 is MGHRA and CDR2 is YSYEKL. The CDR3 runs 19 residues. CDR3 sequence: CASSQGPLQRTANTGELFF. CDR3 nucleotides: TGCGCCAGCAGCCAAGGCCCCCTCCAGCGTACAGCGAACACCGGGGAGCTGTTTTTT.

The chain carries TRBV12-3 or TRBV12-4 and TRBJ2-1, with D tentatively TRBD2 (6 bases). The CDR3 is 15 residues long. Trimming stripped 5 bases from V and 5 bases from J, with 16 bases between. The CDR3 here is CASSLRASADNEQFF. In nucleotides, the CDR3 is TGTGCCAGCAGTCTCCGGGCTAGCGCCGACAATGAGCAGTTCTTC.

This clonotype was counted between two and nine times. The chain has TRBV7-2 and TRBJ2-5, with D possibly TRBD1 on 5 matching bases. Germline CDR1 is SGHTA and CDR2 is FQGNSA. With 0 bases removed from V and 5 bases from J, the gap between germline ends came to 10 bases. This CDR3 spans 14 amino acids. The CDR3 sequence is CASSLADSRETQYF. CDR3 nucleotide sequence: TGTGCCAGCAGCTTAGCAGACAGCCGGGAGACCCAGTACTTC.

This clonotype was detected a few times. CDR3 in amino acids: CASSPARRNSYNEQFF. The CDR3 coding sequence is TGTGCCAGCAGCCCTGCGAGGCGGAACTCCTACAATGAGCAGTTCTTC. The chain combines TRBV11-2 with TRBJ2-1; D gene unclear. Trimming stripped 5 bases from V and 0 bases from J, with 14 bases between. This CDR3 has 16 residues. Germline loops: CDR1 SGHAT, CDR2 FQNNGV.

V gene TRBV3-1 combines with J gene TRBJ2-2; D is possibly TRBD1 (6 bases). Germline-derived CDR1 and CDR2 are LGHDT and YNNKEL (reference sequence). The V and J ends lost 1 base and 7 bases respectively, with 10 bases between them. The CDR3 runs 14 residues. The CDR3 sequence: CASSQAFRGGELFF. The CDR3 DNA follows: TGTGCCAGCAGCCAAGCCTTCAGGGGCGGGGAGCTGTTTTTT.

This clonotype was recorded many times. This rearrangement joins TRBV6-5 to TRBJ2-1, with unresolved D. V shed 4 bases and J shed 3 bases, with 4 bases lying between them. The germline gives CDR1 MNHEY, CDR2 SVGAGI. The CDR3 extends over 12 amino acids. The CDR3 region has the DNA TGTGCCAGCAGTTCCCGCTACAATGAGCAGTTCTTC. This sequence encodes CASSSRYNEQFF.

CDR3 coding DNA: TGCGCCAGCAGCCAAGATGGGAGACAGGGGAAGAACACTGAAGCTTTCTTT. Residues: CASSQDGRQGKNTEAFF. The chain has TRBV4-1 and TRBJ1-1, with TRBD1 matching over 8 bases. The CDR3 covers 17 residues. Germline assignment: CDR1 MGHRA and CDR2 YSYEKL. V shed 0 bases and J 1 base; nucleotides not matched to a gene: 7.

This chain links TRBV2 with TRBJ2-5; 8 bases align to TRBD2. J was trimmed by 3 bases and V by 8 bases; bases with no gene match: 2. Germline V gene lookup returns CDR1 SNHLY and CDR2 FYNNEI. The CDR3 totals 12 residues. The CDR3 nucleotides are TGTGCCAGCTGGCGGGGGGAAGAGACCCAGTACTTC. Amino acids: CASWRGEETQYF.

On this clonotype: Since no conserved phenylalanine or tryptophan closes the CDR3, a read error is the likely cause. This chain connects TRBV29-1 to TRBJ2-1, with TRBD2 matching 10 bases. Germline trimming cut 0 bases from V and 4 bases from J; bases unmatched to any gene: 9. The CDR3 covers 17 residues. Germline CDR1 reads SQVTM; CDR2 reads ANQGSEA. This CDR3 is CSVEDGASGSWYNEQFL. The CDR3, as DNA: TGCAGCGTTGAAGATGGAGCTAGCGGGAGTTGGTACAATGAGCAGTTCCTC.

This clonotype was counted at least ten times. The rearrangement links TRBV29-1 to TRBJ2-1; the match to TRBD2 covers 8 bases. J was trimmed by 4 bases and V by 6 bases; bases with no gene match: 8. CDR3 size: 14 residues. The germline V gene has CDR1 SQVTM and CDR2 ANQGSEA. CDR3 in DNA: TGCAGCGTGCGGGCGGGAGGACCTTACAATGAGCAGTTCTTC. Its translation: CSVRAGGPYNEQFF.

The J gene is TRBJ2-7, the V gene TRBV2; the D is unclear. V dropped 2 bases and J dropped 0 bases, with 20 bases sitting between them. This CDR3 spans 18 amino acids. Germline assignment: CDR1 SNHLY and CDR2 FYNNEI. In DNA, the CDR3 is TGTGCCAGCAGTGAAAGTAGGAATCGGATCTCTAGCTCCTACGAGCAGTACTTC. The encoded protein is CASSESRNRISSSYEQYF.

The rearrangement uses TRBV20-1 and TRBJ2-1; 7 nucleotides match TRBD1. Germline CDR1 is DFQATT and CDR2 is SNEGSKA (reference sequence). The CDR3 consists of 15 residues. Trimming took 0 bases from V and 7 from J; bases not matched to a gene: 9. The CDR3 region is CSAREPGQKRNEQFF. CDR3 coding DNA: TGCAGTGCTAGAGAGCCGGGACAGAAGAGAAATGAGCAGTTCTTC.